This passage covers 17 T cell receptor beta chains from one sample sequenced in a study of a mutant IDH1 vaccine in newly diagnosed glioma. Noted time point: week 47, end of study. Every vaccine dose comprised 300 ug of mutant IDH1 20-mer peptide plus topical imiquimod. These receptors are not linked to any known antigen. TCRdb keeps only in-frame clones here, not all; method: immunoSEQ multiplex PCR. The repertoire consists of tens of thousands of clones, with under 90% occurring once and the leading ten covering approximately 0.8%. The sequencing used PBMCs, collected from a glioma patient whose treatment included an IDH1 peptide vaccine. The receptors derive from a woman aged 50 to 65 with glioma.

V gene TRBV5-1 combines with J gene TRBJ2-1; 14 bases fit TRBD2. This CDR3 comprises 15 residues. V gave up 3 bases and J gave up 8 bases; unmatched junction bases: 4. Per the germline V gene, CDR1 is SGHRS and CDR2 is YFSETQ. The CDR3 reads CASSWTSGRNDEQFF. The CDR3 nucleotides read TGCGCCAGCAGCTGGACTAGCGGGAGGAATGATGAGCAGTTCTTC. The entire variable domain, with the rest obtained from reference TRBV5-1 and TRBJ2-1, is as follows: KAGVTQTPRYLIKTRGQQVTLSCSPISGHRSVSWYQQTPGQGLQFLFEYFSETQRNKGNFPGRFSGRQFSNSRSEMNVSTLELGDSALYLCASSWTSGRNDEQFFGPGTRLTVL.

The chain recombines TRBV29-1 with TRBJ2-7, with D tentatively TRBD2 (7 bases). CDR1 and CDR2 (germline): SQVTM, ANQGSEA. V lost 7 bases, J lost 2 bases, and 15 bases lay in between. This CDR3 region has 13 residues. As DNA, the CDR3 is TGCAGCGCCGGGGGGCAGGGCGCCTACGAGCAGTACTTC. Encoded protein: CSAGGQGAYEQYF.

The chain uses TRBV28 and TRBJ2-2; the D gene could be TRBD1 or TRBD2 (5 bases each). The ends were cut back, 6 bases at V and 5 bases at J, with 7 bases in the middle. The CDR3 runs 12 residues. Germline CDR1 reads MDHEN; CDR2 reads SYDVKM. The CDR3 DNA follows: TGTGCCAGCAGCTGGGGGACCGGGGAGCTGTTTTTT. Amino acid sequence: CASSWGTGELFF.

This chain joins TRBV13 and TRBJ2-7; D gene uncertain. V lost 5 bases to trimming and J lost 6 bases, with 11 bases between them. This CDR3 is 12 amino acids long. Per germline, CDR1 PRHDT and CDR2 FYEKMQ (reference sequence). As DNA, the CDR3 is TGTGCCAGCAGCCGCCACAAGGGCGAGCAGTACTTC. Translated: CASSRHKGEQYF. The full variable domain, rest sourced from reference TRBV13 and TRBJ2-7, is AAGVIQSPRHLIKEKRETATLKCYPIPRHDTVYWYQQGPGQDPQFLISFYEKMQSDKGSIPDRFSAQQFSDYHSELNMSSLELGDSALYFCASSRHKGEQYFGPGTRLTVT.

This clone was found once. The chain combines TRBV28 with TRBJ2-7; D gene ambiguous. Trimming cost V 10 bases and J 3 bases, with 13 bases left between them. In germline, CDR1 is MDHEN, CDR2 SYDVKM. The CDR3 is 12 amino acids. The CDR3 is CATHSVGYEQYF. The CDR3 DNA reads TGTGCCACTCACTCGGTAGGCTACGAGCAGTACTTC. The variable domain in full, completed from reference TRBV28 and TRBJ2-7, reads DVKVTQSSRYLVKRTGEKVFLECVQDMDHENMFWYRQDPGLGLRLIYFSYDVKMKEKGDIPEGYSVSREKKERFSLILESASTNQTSMYLCATHSVGYEQYFGPGTRLTVT.

The rearrangement uses TRBV7-8 and TRBJ2-5; TRBD1 or TRBD2 may be the D gene (5 bases each). Germline CDR1 is SGHVS and CDR2 is FQNEAQ. V was pared by 6 bases and J by 3 bases, with 20 bases between. This CDR3 has 16 amino acids. The CDR3 is CASRVWLERGEETQYF. The CDR3 DNA sequence: TGTGCCAGCAGAGTCTGGCTCGAACGAGGGGAAGAGACCCAGTACTTC.

This clone was observed a few times. This chain links TRBV7-9 with TRBJ2-5, with 9 nucleotides matching TRBD1. The CDR3 runs 14 residues. The ends lost 3 bases at V and 5 bases at J; junction bases unmatched: 4. The germline V gene has CDR1 SEHNR and CDR2 FQNEAQ (reference sequence). The CDR3: CASSFRTGVETQYF. For the CDR3, the DNA is TGTGCCAGCAGCTTCAGGACAGGGGTGGAGACCCAGTACTTC. Full variable domain (missing parts from reference TRBV7-9 and TRBJ2-5): DTGVSQNPRHKITKRGQNVTFRCDPISEHNRLYWYRQTLGQGPEFLTYFQNEAQLEKSRLLSDRFSAERPKGSFSTLEIQRTEQGDSAMYLCASSFRTGVETQYFGPGTRLLVL.

The chain couples TRBV11-3 to TRBJ2-7; perhaps TRBD2 as D (5 bases). The V and J ends lost 1 base and 6 bases respectively, with 10 bases between them. Germline values: CDR1 SGHNT, CDR2 YENEEA. The CDR3 has 13 residues. The CDR3 region has the DNA TGTGCCAGCAGCTTAGCCGAGGCGGGCGAGCAGTACTTC. Protein product: CASSLAEAGEQYF. Filled out from reference TRBV11-3 and TRBJ2-7, the complete variable domain reads EAGVVQSPRYKIIEKKQPVAFWCNPISGHNTLYWYLQNLGQGPELLIRYENEEAVDDSQLPKDRFSAERLKGVDSTLKIQPAELGDSAVYLCASSLAEAGEQYFGPGTRLTVT.

This chain joins TRBV19 and TRBJ2-1; D is possibly TRBD2 (6 bases). Germline values: CDR1 LNHDA, CDR2 SQIVND (reference sequence). The CDR3 runs 13 residues. Trimming stripped 9 bases from V and 0 bases from J, with 9 bases between. CDR3 sequence (DNA): TGTGCCAGCCGGGGGAGCTCCTACAATGAGCAGTTCTTC. This encodes CASRGSSYNEQFF. Full variable domain (remainder filled in from reference TRBV19 and TRBJ2-1): DGGITQSPKYLFRKEGQNVTLSCEQNLNHDAMYWYRQDPGQGLRLIYYSQIVNDFQKGDIAEGYSVSREKKESFPLTVTSAQKNPTAFYLCASRGSSYNEQFFGPGTRLTVL.

This clone was detected a few times. This chain uses TRBV9 with TRBJ2-7; tentatively, D is TRBD2 (5 bases). The CDR3 consists of 14 residues. Germline CDR1 SGDLS, CDR2 YYNGEE. V lost 0 bases to trimming and J lost 2 bases, with 9 bases between them. The CDR3 DNA is TGTGCCAGCAGCGTAGAATGGCGGGCCTACGAGCAGTACTTC. Protein product: CASSVEWRAYEQYF.

V is TRBV7-9 and J is TRBJ2-1; 8 bases agree with TRBD2. Unmatched junction bases numbered 12, after V lost 9 bases and J lost 8 bases. The CDR3 extends over 14 amino acids. Germline V lookup: CDR1 SEHNR, CDR2 FQNEAQ (reference sequence). CDR3 coding DNA: TGTGCCAGTGCCCTCGGACTAGCTAGCGATGAGCAGTTCTTC. Its translation is CASALGLASDEQFF.

This chain uses TRBV30 with TRBJ1-5, with a tentative D call TRBD1 (6 bases). Trimming cost V 3 bases and J 1 base, with 16 bases left between them. Germline V gene sequence: CDR1 GTSNPN, CDR2 SVGIG (reference sequence). This CDR3 contains 16 residues. The CDR3 nucleotides are TGTGCCTGGAGCGACTCCAGGGGCACGAGCAATCAGCCCCAGCATTTT. Its protein is CAWSDSRGTSNQPQHF.

The table lists this clone with a few counts. This chain connects TRBV19 to TRBJ1-4; D gene ambiguous. The V end lost 0 bases, the J end lost 0 bases, and 8 bases lay between the germline ends. This CDR3 has 16 residues. CDR1 LNHDA and CDR2 SQIVND come from the germline V gene (reference sequence). The CDR3 DNA reads TGTGCCAGTAGTATAGATCGGGGAACAACTAATGAAAAACTGTTTTTT. Translating it yields CASSIDRGTTNEKLFF.

This clone was detected only a few times. The V call is TRBV11-3, the J call TRBJ2-1; 13 nucleotides match TRBD2. CDR3 length equals 15 residues. V was pared by 5 bases and J by 11 bases, with 9 bases of the junction left unmatched. Germline V gene lookup returns CDR1 SGHNT and CDR2 YENEEA. The CDR3 sequence is CASSPIGTSGIKQFF. The CDR3 DNA is TGTGCCAGCAGCCCTATCGGGACTAGCGGGATTAAGCAGTTCTTC. The full variable domain, in which reference TRBV11-3 and TRBJ2-1 provide the parts outside the CDR3, is EAGVVQSPRYKIIEKKQPVAFWCNPISGHNTLYWYLQNLGQGPELLIRYENEEAVDDSQLPKDRFSAERLKGVDSTLKIQPAELGDSAVYLCASSPIGTSGIKQFFGPGTRLTVL.

The chain recombines TRBV18 with TRBJ1-4, with TRBD1 matching 10 bases. Trimming took 4 bases from V and 4 from J; bases not matched to a gene: 3. This CDR3 is 15 amino acids long. Germline V CDR1 and CDR2: KGHSH, LQKENI. In nucleotides, the CDR3 is TGTGCCAGCTCACTTGGGGACAGGGGTAATGAAAAACTGTTTTTT. This encodes CASSLGDRGNEKLFF.

This sequence joins TRBV6-1 and TRBJ1-4, with TRBD1 identical over 10 bases. The CDR3 sequence is 13 residues long. Germline assignment: CDR1 MNHNS and CDR2 SASEGT. After removal of 7 bases from V and 9 bases from J, the junction contained 5 bases not matched to a gene. CDR3 residues: CASTDRGLKKLFF. The CDR3 region has the DNA TGTGCCAGCACCGACAGGGGGCTTAAAAAACTGTTTTTT.

As DNA, the CDR3 is TGTGCCAGAGGGGGAGAGGACAGGGGACCGGTCGCTGAAGCTTTCTTT. Its translation is CARGGEDRGPVAEAFF. This chain uses TRBV9 with TRBJ1-1, with 9 bases identical to TRBD1. The germline V gene has CDR1 SGDLS and CDR2 YYNGEE. J gave up 6 bases and V 8 bases, and 17 bases lay outside the gene matches. There are 16 residues in the CDR3.